The source of this TCR beta chain is a study of cytomegalovirus exposure and HLA in healthy donors (dated 2017 in TCRdb). Study-wide context: An earlier analysis of approximately 640 of the donors reported 250 to 350 Gb of sequence data and more than 90 million unique TCR beta sequences from 150 million to 200 million T cells. In addition to the first cohort of roughly 670 subjects, a separate validation cohort of approximately 120 different subjects was used. An early release covering some 640 HLA-typed donors comprised about 300 gigabases of sequencing data and around 80 million unique TCR sequences. To decide whether each TCR beta V gene segment behaved as functional or pseudogenic, an earlier analysis of fewer than 750 of the donors relied on high-throughput TCR beta sequencing. A handful of DR-DQ haplotypes were handled as single units for association and clustering because linkage in the cohort was strong. To predict cytomegalovirus infection status, the study brought together high-throughput TCR immunosequencing, statistical association of individual TCRs with disease status, and machine learning. Typing coverage differed by locus: A, B, C, DRB1 and DQB1 were typed in roughly 620-630 donors, DQA1 in 522, DPA1 in approximately 600, and DPB1 in 472. Across 398 genotyped donors of the cohort, an average of 235,054 unique TCR beta nucleotide sequences per donor were sequenced, and approximately 17% of those sequences were non-productive. The genetic ancestry cluster associated with self-reported Caucasian donors included over 80% of the roughly 410 genotyped donors. HLA typing covered class I and class II loci at four-digit resolution. The study was designed to test whether signatures of past pathogen exposure could be identified by cataloging public T cell receptors. A later genetic analysis took genome-wide SNP genotypes for about three fifths of the roughly 700 donors and used that subset as a discovery cohort. Donor age, sex, ethnicity and CMV serostatus were collected together with the repertoire data. A later analysis re-analyzed previously published TCR beta repertoires from 666 donors and added high-resolution HLA genotyping to study TCR occurrence patterns. All discovery cohort repertoires had been generated using a single sequencing platform. The later analysis used no new phenotypic data to find candidate immune exposures, relying instead on TCR beta sequences and their occurrence across donors. The study used immunosequencing to profile the T cell repertoires of approximately 690 subjects and linked those repertoires to cytomegalovirus serostatus.

Receptor libraries were prepared by the immunoSEQ multiplex PCR assay. A mixture of 60 forward primers for TCR Vbeta segments and 13 reverse primers for TCR Jbeta segments was used in the multiplex PCR. The CDR3 region of rearranged TCR beta genes was amplified from genomic DNA by a multiplex PCR assay. The amplified TCR beta libraries were sequenced on the Illumina HiSeq System as 87-base-pair reads. The published analysis was carried out like this. In a later analysis, roughly 80 million unique TCR beta chains were counted across the roughly 670 repertoires, and around 11 million of these chains were shared by at least two donors. To remove PCR and sequencing errors, raw reads were error-corrected and collapsed into unique sequences using a nearest-neighbor algorithm that merged closely related sequences. V, D and J gene segments were assigned by aligning CDR3 sequences to IMGT reference sequences. For a sequence to be retained, a match of at least six nucleotides was required to both a V gene segment and a J gene segment. Rearrangements were called productive when the CDR3 lacked stop codons and stayed in frame with V and J; all others were non-productive. CDR3 was defined by IMGT convention, running from the second conserved V-encoded cysteine to the conserved J-encoded phenylalanine. In an earlier analysis of around 570 of the donors, sequences lacking an unambiguous match to a single V gene segment were excluded. An earlier analysis of roughly 590 of the donors called V segments functional above 56.7% productive rearrangements and segregating when the between-donor standard deviation exceeded 5%. To diagnose cytomegalovirus status from the catalog of TCR beta chain sequences, a statistical classification framework was built. In a later analysis, V and J genes were assigned by comparing TCR nucleotide sequences against IMGT/GENE-DB human TR gene sequences. In a later analysis, CDR3 sequences and most-parsimonious VDJ recombination scenarios were assigned using the TCRdist pipeline. In a later analysis, each TCR beta chain was defined by its CDR3 amino acid sequence together with its V-gene family, and reads without a unique V-gene family were excluded. As a way to deal with suspected cross-contamination and a sequencing artifact, a later analysis dropped 450 to 600 nucleotide sequences that were highly shared and had low generation probability. For each public chain, a later analysis derived a clonal expansion index from normalized ranks of inferred template counts within each repertoire. A later analysis computed generation probabilities with a VDJ recombination model fitted to out-of-frame rearrangements, and checked the results against IGoR. A later analysis scored TCR-TCR, TCR-HLA and TCR-CMV co-occurrence with hypergeometric tests, applying a repertoire-size bias correction to TCR pairs. To estimate false discovery rates, a later analysis permuted the HLA or CMV assignments 20 times. In a later analysis, co-occurring TCRs were grouped with DBSCAN, and TCRdist sequence similarity was added when clustering was performed within HLA-allele-positive subsets. For co-occurrence clustering, repertoires with fewer than 30,000 or more than 120,000 public chains were excluded, along with roughly 5 repertoires with anomalous nucleotide sharing. Not all clones reach the TCRdb copy of this immuneACCESS table, which keeps in-frame sequences only. Checked studies attribute under half of the gap to unresolved V genes and leave the rest unexplained. That table is the source of V, J and clone size, and D and trimming were worked out from the DNA. In this sample's table one finds about 210,000 clones. Roughly 0.98% of the sample goes to the ten largest clones.

Taken from cysteine to phenylalanine, the CDR3 has 17 residues. CDR3 DNA is the only sequence kept; it has 51 bases, read in frame from the first base. Trimming leaves V shorter by 0 bases and J shorter by 5 bases, with the junction holding 7 bases beyond the gene matches. Sequences SGDLS (CDR1) and YYNGEE (CDR2) are obtained from the germline V gene. The paper's findings and limits, for the study overall: V-gene and J-gene trimming of TCR beta chains was associated with a missense DCLRE1C variant in a later genetic analysis, and the association was replicated in an independent cohort. Immune exposure information for the cohort was limited to CMV serostatus. A later analysis reported that several top co-occurrence clusters appeared linked to parvovirus B19, influenza, CMV and Epstein-Barr virus. Roughly uniform sequencing depth across donors was assumed in presence/absence analyses, although this assumption may not hold. In both the original and validation cohorts, the classifier was reported to diagnose cytomegalovirus status with high specificity and sensitivity. The 87-base-pair reads could not distinguish some IMGT-functional V segments, including TRBV6-2 and TRBV6-3, so those segments were excluded. In a later analysis, around 15,000 TCR beta sequences were associated with specific HLA alleles at a false discovery rate of 0.05. Correlated functional status among segregating V segments might reflect linkage disequilibrium, but an unknown experimental factor could not be ruled out. A later genetic analysis reported fewer N-insertions in productive TCRs among donors in an Asian-associated ancestry cluster than the roughly 690-donor mean. In this cohort, only TCR beta chains were sequenced, and detectable features were limited by the absence of alpha or paired-chain data. In an earlier analysis of 450 to 750 of the donors, most TCR beta V segments appeared in productive rearrangements about 87% or about 30% of the time, broadly matching IMGT annotations. Across donors, most TCR sequences were observed very rarely, whereas some public TCRs were present in many individuals. The sequencing pipeline was judged likely to have produced a cluster of highly shared sequence variants as a technical artifact. In a later analysis, HLA-associated TCR beta chains showed more clonal expansion and lower generation probabilities than non-associated chains that were equally common. A further reported finding was that TCR beta sequences accurately predicted the HLA-A and HLA-B alleles for most subjects in the first cohort. In vitro tests confirmed that three of the cytomegalovirus-associated TCR beta chains recognize cytomegalovirus antigens. Assigning TCR associations to individual alleles was difficult when HLA alleles, especially DR and DQ, strongly co-occurred. A later analysis found that TCR association rates varied across HLA loci, with DRB1 alleles showing the most associated TCRs and HLA-C alleles the fewest. HLA typing was unavailable for some donors at each locus, so association tests used only the typed subset. The earlier analysis of 450 to 700 of the donors excluded fewer than 20 rarely observed V segments, including chromosome 9 orphons, because counts were too low. The study gave a list of roughly 150 TCR beta chains associated with cytomegalovirus. It was suggested by the authors that the approach could potentially be generalized to other disease states and immunological phenotypes. Most CMV-associated TCR beta chains appeared to be HLA-restricted in a later analysis, and the HLA associations seemed to be driven largely by CMV exposure.

Worth noting for this clone: Its binding antigen is unknown.

The cohort comprised under 700 healthy bone marrow donors. At the time of sampling, every cohort member was nominally healthy, though immune exposures that went unrecorded were likely present. The donor was CMV seropositive and belonged to the group of 250 to 300 seropositive cohort members. A peripheral blood sample was provided by each donor, and peripheral blood mononuclear cells were used for TCR beta sequencing. The Qiagen DNeasy Blood Extraction Kit was used to extract genomic DNA from the blood cell samples. The chain is assembled from TRBV9 and TRBJ2-3, and 12 junction bases match TRBD2. Sequencing input: PBMCs. The source is a woman aged 25-40 years in good health and CMV-seropositive. The sequenced DNA: TGTGCCAGCAGCGTAGCCCAGACGGGACTAGCGGGAGATACGCAGTATTTT. Its amino acids are CASSVAQTGLAGDTQYF.